This TCR beta chain was sequenced during a study of T cell clonality in common variable immunodeficiency. The study, taken as a whole, reports: Reportedly, TCR beta sequences from common variable immunodeficiency showed fewer deletions and N-nucleotide insertions.

Ten or more counts support this clone. What it recognizes is unknown. The read finishes 3 residues shy of the CDR3 end, and the germline J gene is used to complete it. Germline CDR1 and CDR2: SGHKS and YYEKEE (reference sequence). CDR3 length: 15 amino acids. With 0 bases clipped from V and 3 bases from J, the junction kept 4 bases outside the gene matches. Equal genomic DNA amounts from CVID and control samples were sequenced. Here immunoSEQ multiplex PCR was the method, and the copy in TCRdb shows in-frame clones only, minus some. The sample was found to contain approximately 40,000 clones, and every one recurs.

The chain employs TRBV5-5 and TRBJ2-7; 9 nucleotides match TRBD2. This TCR was sampled from a person between 18 and 70 years old in good health. Sequencing was carried out using peripheral blood mononuclear cells. The CDR3 DNA, read in part, is TGTGCCAGCAGCTTGGTAGCGGGGGCGGGCTACGAG. It codes for CASSLVAGAGYE. The CDR3 reads in full as CASSLVAGAGYEQYF.